The 15 T cell receptor beta chains below all came from one sample that was sequenced in a study of cytomegalovirus exposure and HLA in healthy donors. The table came from immunoSEQ multiplex PCR; TCRdb's copy has only in-frame clones and leaves some out. The table shows approximately 190,000 clones, with roughly 82% occurring only once. Sequencing used PBMCs. These receptors were collected from a man between 18 and 29 years old in good health and CMV-seropositive.

The rearrangement links TRBV14 to TRBJ2-2; the D gene is possibly TRBD2 (5 bases). V lost 1 base to trimming and J lost 7 bases, with 13 bases between them. This CDR3 contains 15 residues. Per germline, CDR1 SGHDN and CDR2 FVKESK. In DNA form, the CDR3 reads TGTGCCAGCAGCCAAGTAAGAGGGTACCGCGGGGAGCTGTTTTTT. It yields the protein CASSQVRGYRGELFF. The whole variable domain, remainder taken from reference TRBV14 and TRBJ2-2, is EAGVTQFPSHSVIEKGQTVTLRCDPISGHDNLYWYRRVMGKEIKFLLHFVKESKQDESGMPNNRFLAERTGGTYSTLKVQPAELEDSGVYFCASSQVRGYRGELFFGEGSRLTVL.

This chain uses TRBV4-1 with TRBJ2-1; D uncertain. Germline-derived CDR1 and CDR2 are MGHRA and YSYEKL. V lost 0 bases, J lost 3 bases, and 3 bases lay in between. The CDR3 sequence is 13 residues long. This CDR3 is CASSQDYYNEQFF. The CDR3 nucleotides are TGCGCCAGCAGCCAAGACTACTACAATGAGCAGTTCTTC.

This clone was observed once. The chain couples TRBV11-3 to TRBJ2-1; D call uncertain. The CDR3 spans 13 residues. V gave up 1 base and J gave up 6 bases, with 7 bases separating them. CDR1 SGHNT and CDR2 YENEEA come from the germline V gene. CDR3 amino acids: CASSLGLLNEQFF. DNA for the CDR3: TGTGCCAGCAGCTTAGGACTCCTCAATGAGCAGTTCTTC.

This chain uses TRBV5-1 with TRBJ2-2, with 10 nucleotides matching TRBD2. V lost 7 bases and J lost 8; bases outside the gene matches: 8. The germline V gene encodes CDR1 SGHRS and CDR2 YFSETQ. This CDR3 region has 14 residues. The CDR3 is CASLPSGSTGELFF. CDR3 in DNA: TGCGCCAGCCTACCTAGCGGGAGCACGGGGGAGCTGTTTTTT.

The V and J genes are TRBV27 and TRBJ2-1; 10 nucleotides align to TRBD1. V was pared by 5 bases and J by 3 bases, with 4 bases of the junction left unmatched. CDR3 size: 15 residues. Germline V lookup: CDR1 MNHEY, CDR2 SMNVEV (reference sequence). As DNA, the CDR3 is TGTGCCAGCAGTCACCGGACAGGGGGCTACAATGAGCAGTTCTTC. This translates into CASSHRTGGYNEQFF.

V and J are TRBV19 and TRBJ2-3; D remains ambiguous. Between the trimmed V and J ends, which lost 6 bases and 5 bases, there was a span of 18 bases. The length of the CDR3 is 15 residues. The V gene's germline CDR1 is LNHDA and CDR2 SQIVND (reference sequence). CDR3 residues: CASRRSAQDKDTQYF. CDR3 nucleotide sequence: TGTGCCAGTAGAAGATCAGCGCAAGATAAAGATACGCAGTATTTT. Together with reference TRBV19 and TRBJ2-3, the CDR3 gives the full variable domain: DGGITQSPKYLFRKEGQNVTLSCEQNLNHDAMYWYRQDPGQGLRLIYYSQIVNDFQKGDIAEGYSVSREKKESFPLTVTSAQKNPTAFYLCASRRSAQDKDTQYFGPGTRLTVL.

This clone showed up just once. The rearrangement joins TRBV7-9 to TRBJ1-3, with 8 nucleotides matching TRBD1. Per germline, CDR1 SEHNR and CDR2 FQNEAQ (reference sequence). The CDR3 runs 15 residues. V was pared by 0 bases and J by 8 bases, with 6 bases of the junction left unmatched. CDR3 residues: CASSLAPGGADTIYF. The CDR3 nucleotides are TGTGCCAGCAGCTTAGCCCCAGGGGGCGCGGACACCATATATTTT.

This clone showed up just once. This chain links TRBV28 with TRBJ2-3; 7 positions match TRBD1. Germline lookup yields CDR1 MDHEN and CDR2 SYDVKM. The V segment lost 4 bases and the J segment 1 base; nucleotides outside the gene matches: 5. CDR3 size: 15 residues. CDR3: CASSSPTGGTDTQYF. In DNA form, the CDR3 reads TGTGCCAGCAGTTCCCCCACAGGGGGCACAGATACGCAGTATTTT.

The chain carries TRBV6-5 and TRBJ1-5, with 7 bases identical to TRBD1. Germline V CDR1 and CDR2: MNHEY, SVGAGI. V shed 0 bases, J shed 7 bases, and the junction held 3 bases outside the gene matches. This CDR3 contains 14 residues. CDR3 coding DNA: TGTGCCAGCAGTTACTCGACAGGGAGGCAGCCCCAGCATTTT. Translating gives CASSYSTGRQPQHF.

The chain has TRBV6-1 and TRBJ1-1; TRBD1 is a possible D gene (6 bases). Per the germline V gene, CDR1 is MNHNS and CDR2 is SASEGT. The CDR3 sequence is 13 residues long. Deletions cut 6 bases from V and 3 bases from J, with 11 bases between. CDR3 coding DNA: TGTGCCAGCAGCGTTACAGGGTACACTGAAGCTTTCTTT. Protein product: CASSVTGYTEAFF.

About this clone: A much larger clone differs by one base, so this may be a read error. The chain combines TRBV28 with TRBJ1-2, with a weak D call TRBD1 (6 bases). Germline CDR1 and CDR2: MDHEN and SYDVKM. CDR3 size: 12 residues. Trimming took off 5 bases at V and 2 bases at J, with 6 bases between the two ends. DNA for the CDR3: TGTGCCAGCAGTGGACAGAACTATGGCTACACCTTC. Amino acids: CASSGQNYGYTF.

The chain has TRBV4-3 and TRBJ2-2; D not certain. Germline V CDR1 and CDR2: LGHNA, YSLEER. The CDR3 extends over 14 amino acids. Trimming took off 6 bases at V and 2 bases at J, with 10 bases between the two ends. CDR3 nucleotide sequence: TGCGCCAGCAGTCTCGGTCATAACACCGGGGAGCTGTTTTTT. It codes for CASSLGHNTGELFF.

This chain joins TRBV4-3 and TRBJ2-7; 9 positions agree with TRBD1. Germline assignment: CDR1 LGHNA and CDR2 YSLEER. The CDR3 totals 14 residues. The J segment lost 6 bases and the V segment lost 2 bases, leaving 5 bases of the junction unmatched. This CDR3 is CASSQKTGGSEQYF. CDR3 DNA sequence: TGCGCCAGCAGCCAAAAGACAGGGGGGAGCGAGCAGTACTTC.

The chain has TRBV6-1 and TRBJ2-5; TRBD1 aligns across 7 bases. J lost 4 bases, V lost 3 bases, and 8 bases had no gene match. From germline, CDR1 is MNHNS and CDR2 SASEGT. This CDR3 has 15 amino acids. In DNA form, the CDR3 reads TGTGCCAGCAGTGACGGGACAGCGGTTCGAGAGACCCAGTACTTC. Translation: CASSDGTAVRETQYF.

The CDR3 bases are TGTGCCAGCAGCAAGATGGGGACAAAGACGCAGTATTTT. Translation: CASSKMGTKTQYF. V is TRBV27 and J is TRBJ2-3; maybe TRBD1 (6 bases). CDR1 and CDR2 (germline): MNHEY, SMNVEV (reference sequence). The CDR3 loop spans 13 amino acids. Trimming cost V 6 bases and J 9 bases, with 16 bases left between them.